A selection of T cell receptor beta chains follows, all from one sample in a study of blood T cell repertoires in COVID-19. The data were produced by immunoSEQ multiplex PCR, yet TCRdb's version contains in-frame clones alone and is incomplete. The sample consists of approximately 220,000 clones, roughly 86% of them appearing once. What was sequenced was peripheral blood. These receptors were collected from a man between 60 and 75 years old with acute or convalescent COVID-19. CDR3s include the opening cysteine and the closing phenylalanine or tryptophan. A D gene is named only where the DNA matches it firmly. Clone sizes are given selectively: once, few, many, or a class where the clone is expanded.

v_gene: TRBV19
abundance: -
j_gene: TRBJ2-5
d_gene: TRBD1
CDR3nt: TGTGCCAGTAGTATCAACTCCGGGACAGGGGGCCAAGAGACCCAGTACTTC
CDR3aa: CASSINSGTGGQETQYF

v_gene: TRBV5-8
abundance: -
j_gene: TRBJ2-3
d_gene: -
CDR3nt: TGTGCCAGCAGCCGGGGTATTAGCACAGATACGCAGTATTTT
CDR3aa: CASSRGISTDTQYF

v_gene: TRBV20-1
abundance: -
j_gene: TRBJ2-1
d_gene: -
CDR3nt: TGCAGTGCTAGAGTTGGGGCGGGGAAGTTCTTC
CDR3aa: CSARVGAGKFF

v_gene: TRBV7-9
abundance: -
j_gene: TRBJ2-1
d_gene: -
CDR3nt: TGTGCCAGCAGCTTGAGGAAATCGGCGGCCGATGAGCAGTTCTTC
CDR3aa: CASSLRKSAADEQFF

v_gene: TRBV18
abundance: -
j_gene: TRBJ2-1
d_gene: TRBD2
CDR3nt: TGTGCCAGCTCACCACTGGGTGCCGGGGGGGCCCAAAATGAGCAGTTCTTC
CDR3aa: CASSPLGAGGAQNEQFF

v_gene: TRBV4-1
abundance: -
j_gene: TRBJ2-5
d_gene: TRBD2
CDR3nt: TGCGCCAGCAGCCAAGATCTAGCGGGGGGGCCCAGAGAGACCCAGTACTTC
CDR3aa: CASSQDLAGGPRETQYF

v_gene: TRBV4-1
abundance: once
j_gene: TRBJ2-5
d_gene: -
CDR3nt: TGCGCCAGCAGCCACCCCAAAGGGGTCCGGGAGACCCAGTACTTC
CDR3aa: CASSHPKGVRETQYF

v_gene: TRBV5-4
abundance: -
j_gene: TRBJ2-1
d_gene: -
CDR3nt: TGTGCCAGCAGCTTGAGAGGTATGGGTGAGCAGTTCTTC
CDR3aa: CASSLRGMGEQFF

v_gene: TRBV5-6
abundance: -
j_gene: TRBJ1-4
d_gene: TRBD1
CDR3nt: TGTGCCAGCACCCTAGTCGGGACAGGGGGGGAAAAACTGTTTTTT
CDR3aa: CASTLVGTGGEKLFF

v_gene: TRBV25-1
abundance: -
j_gene: TRBJ2-2
d_gene: -
CDR3nt: TGTGCCAGCAGTGACAGGGGATACACCGGGGAGCTGTTTTTT
CDR3aa: CASSDRGYTGELFF

v_gene: TRBV5-6
abundance: -
j_gene: TRBJ1-5
d_gene: -
CDR3nt: TGTGCCAGCAGCTTGGGGCCAGGGAATCAGCCCCAGCATTTT
CDR3aa: CASSLGPGNQPQHF

v_gene: TRBV18
abundance: -
j_gene: TRBJ2-1
d_gene: TRBD2
CDR3nt: TGTGCCAGCTCACCGTCGGGACTAGCGGGTACCAATGAGCAGTTCTTC
CDR3aa: CASSPSGLAGTNEQFF

v_gene: TRBV7-9
abundance: -
j_gene: TRBJ1-1
d_gene: -
CDR3nt: TGTGCCAGCAGCCCGGGTCTGCCTAGCACTGAAGCTTTCTTT
CDR3aa: CASSPGLPSTEAFF

v_gene: TRBV27
abundance: once
j_gene: TRBJ1-5
d_gene: -
CDR3nt: TGTGCCAGCAGTTTTCCAGGGTTGAATCAGCCCCAGCATTTT
CDR3aa: CASSFPGLNQPQHF

v_gene: TRBV2
abundance: -
j_gene: TRBJ1-5
d_gene: TRBD1
CDR3nt: TGTGCCAGCAGGGACCGACAGGGTGTCGGCAATCAGCCCCAGCATTTT
CDR3aa: CASRDRQGVGNQPQHF

v_gene: TRBV12-3/TRBV12-4
abundance: -
j_gene: TRBJ2-7
d_gene: TRBD1
CDR3nt: TGTGCCAGCAGTGCCGACAGGGCGTACGAGCAGTACTTC
CDR3aa: CASSADRAYEQYF

v_gene: TRBV18
abundance: -
j_gene: TRBJ1-1
d_gene: -
CDR3nt: TGTGCCAGCTCACCCCCGGGGTGGGACACTGAAGCTTTCTTT
CDR3aa: CASSPPGWDTEAFF

v_gene: TRBV24-1
abundance: -
j_gene: TRBJ2-2
d_gene: TRBD1
CDR3nt: TGTGCCACCAGTGATTCTCGATTAAACAGGGGGCCATGGACCGGGGAGCTGTTTTTT
CDR3aa: CATSDSRLNRGPWTGELFF

v_gene: TRBV2
abundance: -
j_gene: TRBJ2-2
d_gene: -
CDR3nt: TGTGCCAGCAGTGATGGCGGGGTCGGGAGCACCGGGGAGCTGTTTTTT
CDR3aa: CASSDGGVGSTGELFF

v_gene: TRBV15
abundance: -
j_gene: TRBJ2-1
d_gene: TRBD2
CDR3nt: TGTGCCACCAGCAGACTAGCGGGGGTGGTTAATGAGCAGTTCTTC
CDR3aa: CATSRLAGVVNEQFF

v_gene: TRBV28
abundance: -
j_gene: TRBJ2-7
d_gene: -
CDR3nt: TGTGCCAGCACGTCCGGTTGGTACGAGCAGTACTTC
CDR3aa: CASTSGWYEQYF

v_gene: TRBV28
abundance: -
j_gene: TRBJ1-4
d_gene: TRBD1
CDR3nt: TGTGCCAGCAGTTCTTTGACAGGGGGTGAGGAAAAACTGTTTTTT
CDR3aa: CASSSLTGGEEKLFF

v_gene: TRBV6-5
abundance: few
j_gene: TRBJ2-1
d_gene: TRBD2
CDR3nt: TGTGCCAGCAGCAGCATAGCGGGGGGCTACAATGAGCAGTTCTTC
CDR3aa: CASSSIAGGYNEQFF

v_gene: TRBV29-1
abundance: -
j_gene: TRBJ2-5
d_gene: -
CDR3nt: TGCAGCGTCGCGGGACTTTCGGAGACCCAGTACTTC
CDR3aa: CSVAGLSETQYF

v_gene: TRBV27
abundance: -
j_gene: TRBJ1-1
d_gene: -
CDR3nt: TGTGCCAGCAGTTTAAGCGGACAGTGGACCACTGAAGCTTTCTTT
CDR3aa: CASSLSGQWTTEAFF

v_gene: TRBV4-3
abundance: -
j_gene: TRBJ1-2
d_gene: -
CDR3nt: TGCGCCAGCAGCCAACTCTCCCTAGGTCGCTCCTGGGGCAATGGCTACACCTTC
CDR3aa: CASSQLSLGRSWGNGYTF

v_gene: TRBV4-1
abundance: once
j_gene: TRBJ2-4
d_gene: -
CDR3nt: TGCGCCAGCAGCGGGGCGGGGTCGGTAAACATTCAGTACTTC
CDR3aa: CASSGAGSVNIQYF

v_gene: TRBV5-6
abundance: once
j_gene: TRBJ2-2
d_gene: -
CDR3nt: TGTGCCAGCAGCTTGTACGTCAGGGCGAACACCGGGGAGCTGTTTTTT
CDR3aa: CASSLYVRANTGELFF

v_gene: TRBV2
abundance: many
j_gene: TRBJ2-7
d_gene: TRBD1
CDR3nt: TGTGCCAGCAGCTGGGACAGGGGGAGGAACGAGCAGTACTTC
CDR3aa: CASSWDRGRNEQYF

v_gene: TRBV5-4
abundance: -
j_gene: TRBJ2-5
d_gene: TRBD1
CDR3nt: TGTGCCAGCAGCTTGGTAGCAGGGGGCTTGGAGACCCAGTACTTC
CDR3aa: CASSLVAGGLETQYF

v_gene: TRBV11-2
abundance: -
j_gene: TRBJ2-1
d_gene: TRBD1
CDR3nt: TGTGCCAGCAGCTTCGCAGGGGGCAATGAGCAGTTCTTC
CDR3aa: CASSFAGGNEQFF

v_gene: TRBV19
abundance: -
j_gene: TRBJ1-5
d_gene: -
CDR3nt: TGTGCCAGTAGACCACAGGGTACTCAGCCCCAGCATTTT
CDR3aa: CASRPQGTQPQHF

v_gene: TRBV19
abundance: once
j_gene: TRBJ1-1
d_gene: -
CDR3nt: TGTGCCAGTAGTCCCTCGGGGGGGCTCACTGAAGCTTTCTTT
CDR3aa: CASSPSGGLTEAFF

v_gene: TRBV12-3/TRBV12-4
abundance: -
j_gene: TRBJ1-2
d_gene: TRBD1
CDR3nt: TGTGCCAGCACGACAGGGGGCTATGGCTACACCTTC
CDR3aa: CASTTGGYGYTF

v_gene: TRBV6-2/TRBV6-3
abundance: -
j_gene: TRBJ1-1
d_gene: -
CDR3nt: TGTGCCAGCAGTTACCGGGGGGCTCGGACTGAAGCTTTCTTT
CDR3aa: CASSYRGARTEAFF

v_gene: TRBV25-1
abundance: -
j_gene: TRBJ1-1
d_gene: -
CDR3nt: TGTGCCAGCAGCAAAGACCCACAGGGATGGACATTGGACACTGAAGCTTTCTTT
CDR3aa: CASSKDPQGWTLDTEAFF

v_gene: TRBV27
abundance: -
j_gene: TRBJ1-2
d_gene: -
CDR3nt: TGTGCCAGCAGTTTCCTTAGTGCCCGAGAAGGCTACACCTTC
CDR3aa: CASSFLSAREGYTF

v_gene: TRBV5-1
abundance: -
j_gene: TRBJ1-2
d_gene: -
CDR3nt: TGCGCCAGCAGCTTGGCCAGATCAGAGGACTATGGCTACACCTTC
CDR3aa: CASSLARSEDYGYTF

v_gene: TRBV19
abundance: -
j_gene: TRBJ2-3
d_gene: TRBD1
CDR3nt: TGTGCCAGTAGCCTGTACAGGGGGCGAAGCACAGATACGCAGTATTTT
CDR3aa: CASSLYRGRSTDTQYF

v_gene: TRBV30
abundance: -
j_gene: TRBJ1-5
d_gene: -
CDR3nt: TGTGCCTGGCTCACCGGGGGGGCTCGAATCGTAAGCAATCAGCCCCAGCATTTT
CDR3aa: CAWLTGGARIVSNQPQHF

v_gene: TRBV28
abundance: once
j_gene: TRBJ1-1
d_gene: TRBD1
CDR3nt: TGTGCCAGCAGTTCCGAGGACAGGGTCGTTGCTTTCTTT
CDR3aa: CASSSEDRVVAFF

v_gene: TRBV4-2
abundance: -
j_gene: TRBJ2-5
d_gene: -
CDR3nt: TGTGCCAGCAGCCAAGATCGGTTAGACCAAGAGACCCAGTACTTC
CDR3aa: CASSQDRLDQETQYF

v_gene: TRBV28
abundance: -
j_gene: TRBJ1-2
d_gene: -
CDR3nt: TGTGCCAGCAGTTTATGGGGGGGGAAATCTAACTATGGCTACACCTTC
CDR3aa: CASSLWGGKSNYGYTF

v_gene: TRBV6-5
abundance: -
j_gene: TRBJ1-3
d_gene: -
CDR3nt: TGTGCCATCCTCGGACAAACGAGCTCTGGAAACACCATATATTTT
CDR3aa: CAILGQTSSGNTIYF

v_gene: TRBV2
abundance: -
j_gene: TRBJ1-5
d_gene: TRBD1
CDR3nt: TGTGCCAGCAGTTTGGGCAGGGGGCGTTCGAAAGGCAATCAGCCCCAGCATTTT
CDR3aa: CASSLGRGRSKGNQPQHF

v_gene: TRBV3-1/TRBV3-2
abundance: -
j_gene: TRBJ1-2
d_gene: -
CDR3nt: TGTGCCAGCAGCCAGGGCCCAACATCAGGGGTGCGAGGCTACACCTTC
CDR3aa: CASSQGPTSGVRGYTF

v_gene: TRBV3-1/TRBV3-2
abundance: -
j_gene: TRBJ1-6
d_gene: TRBD1
CDR3nt: TGTGCCAGCAGCCCTCCGGCGGGACAGAACAATTCACCCCTCCACTTT
CDR3aa: CASSPPAGQNNSPLHF

v_gene: TRBV7-9
abundance: -
j_gene: TRBJ2-5
d_gene: -
CDR3nt: TGTGCCAGCAGCCCACTTAGCGCCGCGACCCAGTACTTC
CDR3aa: CASSPLSAATQYF

v_gene: TRBV5-1
abundance: once
j_gene: TRBJ2-3
d_gene: TRBD2
CDR3nt: TGCGCCAGCAGACCGGGGGGGCCGGCAGATACGCAGTATTTT
CDR3aa: CASRPGGPADTQYF

v_gene: TRBV5-4
abundance: -
j_gene: TRBJ2-7
d_gene: TRBD2
CDR3nt: TGTGCCAGCAGCTTGGCGGGGGGAAGCTCCTACGAGCAGTACTTC
CDR3aa: CASSLAGGSSYEQYF

v_gene: TRBV11-2
abundance: -
j_gene: TRBJ1-2
d_gene: -
CDR3nt: TGTGCCAGCAGTTCCCAACCGGGGGGCTACACCTTC
CDR3aa: CASSSQPGGYTF